This section outlines one T cell receptor (beta chain) sequence together with its context. There are a few counts of this clone. It lacks a known antigen. No clone much larger than this one lies a single base away; base qualities are absent. Collaborating institutions collected whole blood in K2EDTA tubes following their own protocols. Collaborator samples were shipped for TCRbeta analysis as frozen whole blood, isolated PBMCs, or DNA extracted from either sample type. This specimen comes from a study of blood T cell repertoires in COVID-19 (dated by TCRdb to about 2020). Background on the whole study: Samples covering the acute and convalescent phases of COVID-19 were provided by collaborators in the United States, Italy and Spain. Samples were obtained from the ongoing ImmuneRACE study (first 160 participants) and from approximately 1,200 subjects provided by 6 global collaborators. The dataset comprised deeply sampled blood TCRbeta repertoires from subjects exposed to, actively infected with, or recovered from COVID-19. Where available, HLA class I and class II types were taken from metadata supplied by the sample provider and were not determined by assay-based typing. The material from the prospective study consisted of cDNA or gDNA derived from T cells, B-cell-depleted T cells, or PBMCs. The repertoires were released in a freely available public database intended as a resource for research on the immune response to SARS-CoV-2. Nearly every sample came with metadata listing a de-identified subject ID, COVID-19 status, age in years and sex.

Broad study findings and their caveats: How much clinical and demographic metadata was included differed by source and by participant, and the metadata was provided uncurated.

Including the terminal cysteine and phenylalanine, the CDR3 comprises 14 residues. Only the CDR3 DNA stays, 42 bases, in frame from base 1. Via the germline V gene, CDR1 is MNHEY and CDR2 SVGAGI. The germline V end is reduced by 5 bases and the J end by 1 base; junction bases left unmatched: 1. TCRbeta CDR3 regions were amplified from genomic DNA using the immunoSEQ Assay, a bias-controlled multiplex PCR. The authors processed their data as follows. The number of nucleated cells in each sample was estimated from the amplification of reference gene primers within the assay. Sequence reads were collapsed and filtered to measure the absolute abundance of every unique TCRbeta CDR3 rearrangement. For each sample, productive Simpson clonality was calculated as the square root of Simpson's diversity index over productive rearrangements. The immuneACCESS repertoire file appears here via TCRdb, limited to in-frame rearrangements. These files lack a portion of the clones; in checked studies, under half of the deficit traces to unresolved V genes, and the cause of the others is not known. The DNA gave D and trimming, while V, J and clone size come from that table. This sample gives approximately 140,000 clones in total; around 80% of them show up just once. The ten largest account for 13% of the sample.

The V and J genes are TRBV6-5 and TRBJ1-3; 8 of the junction bases match TRBD1. This clonotype was sampled from a man in his sixties with active or convalescent COVID-19. The source material was peripheral blood. Here is the DNA: TGTGCCAGCAGTCGGACAGGGTCTGGAAACACCATATATTTT. Translated, this is CASSRTGSGNTIYF.